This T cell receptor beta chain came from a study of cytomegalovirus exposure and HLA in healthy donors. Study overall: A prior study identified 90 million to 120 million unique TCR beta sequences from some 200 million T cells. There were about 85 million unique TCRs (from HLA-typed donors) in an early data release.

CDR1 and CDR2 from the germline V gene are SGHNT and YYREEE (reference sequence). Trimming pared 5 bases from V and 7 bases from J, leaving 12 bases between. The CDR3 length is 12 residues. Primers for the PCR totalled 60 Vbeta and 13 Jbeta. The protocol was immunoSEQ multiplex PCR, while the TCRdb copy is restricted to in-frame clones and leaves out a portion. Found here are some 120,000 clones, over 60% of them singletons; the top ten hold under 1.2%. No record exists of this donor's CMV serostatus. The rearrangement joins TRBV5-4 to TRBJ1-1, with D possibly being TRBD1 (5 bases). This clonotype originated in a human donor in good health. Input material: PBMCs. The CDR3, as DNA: TGTGCCAGCAGGGGGGGGAGCAGTGAAGCTTTCTTT. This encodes CASRGGSSEAFF.